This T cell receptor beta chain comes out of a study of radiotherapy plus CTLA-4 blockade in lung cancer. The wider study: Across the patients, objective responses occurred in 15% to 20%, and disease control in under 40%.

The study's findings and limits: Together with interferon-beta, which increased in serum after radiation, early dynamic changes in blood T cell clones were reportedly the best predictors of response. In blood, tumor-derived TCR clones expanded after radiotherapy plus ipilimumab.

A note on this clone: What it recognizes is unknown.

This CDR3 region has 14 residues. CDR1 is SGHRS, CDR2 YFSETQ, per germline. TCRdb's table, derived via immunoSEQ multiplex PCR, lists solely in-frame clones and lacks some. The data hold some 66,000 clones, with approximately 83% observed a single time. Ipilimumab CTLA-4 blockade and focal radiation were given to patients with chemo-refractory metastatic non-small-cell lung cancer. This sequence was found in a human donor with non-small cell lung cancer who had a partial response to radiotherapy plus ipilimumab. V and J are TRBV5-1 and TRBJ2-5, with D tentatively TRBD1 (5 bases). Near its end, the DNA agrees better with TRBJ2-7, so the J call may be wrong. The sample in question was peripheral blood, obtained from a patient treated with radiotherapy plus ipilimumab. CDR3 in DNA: TGCGCCAGCAGCTTGGAGGGGAACTCCTACGAGCAGTACTTC. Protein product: CASSLEGNSYEQYF.